This T cell receptor beta chain was captured in a study of blood T cell repertoires in COVID-19. Study-level background: Donors in the United States, Italy and Spain gave samples during acute or convalescent COVID-19. Nucleic acid was either cDNA or gDNA, and it came from T cells, B-cell-depleted T cells, or PBMCs.

Seattle's enrolled individuals joined amid active infection and were then monitored longitudinally. Original processing notes: Quantification of nucleated cells was approximated via reference gene primer amplification. Measured with immunoSEQ multiplex PCR; TCRdb has only the in-frame clones, and not every one. V and J calls plus clone size are reproduced from that table; the DNA served to infer D and trimming. The sample lists 250,000 or so clones, around 88% occurring once. CDR1 SGHTA and CDR2 FQGNSA come from the germline V gene. CDR3 length equals 16 residues. V gave up 0 bases and J gave up 5 bases; unmatched junction bases: 2.

The chain links TRBV7-2 to TRBJ2-4, with 12 nucleotides matching TRBD2. The receptor's source is a woman aged 25 to 39 with COVID-19, enrolled during active disease. Sample: peripheral blood. The CDR3: CASSLARLAGENIQYF. The CDR3 DNA reads TGTGCCAGCAGCTTAGCGCGACTAGCGGGGGAAAACATTCAGTACTTC.